This passage covers 27 T cell receptor beta chains from one sample sequenced in a study of beta chain features in type 1 diabetes. Study-wide findings and caveats: People with Type 1 diabetes carried modestly yet significantly shorter TCRB CDR3s in all four CD4+ subsets.

TCRB transcripts that were expressed got sequenced, as all of the isolated RNA had been reverse transcribed. Assay: immunoSEQ multiplex PCR; the TCRdb copy retains only in-frame clones and omits some. The sample has about 15,000 clones, roughly 69% seen once. Their recognized antigens are unknown. Sequenced material: Tregs from blood. Receptors were obtained from a man aged 25-45 years with type 1 diabetes.

This clone showed up just once. The chain combines TRBV5-1 with TRBJ2-1; 7 bases match TRBD2. Germline V gene data show CDR1 as SGHRS and CDR2 as YFSETQ. Trimming removed 4 bases from V and 6 bases from J; junction bases left unmatched: 7. CDR3 size: 14 residues. CDR3 residues: CASSTREPLNEQFF. In DNA, the CDR3 is TGCGCCAGCAGCACGCGGGAGCCCCTCAATGAGCAGTTCTTC.

The rearrangement links TRBV30 to TRBJ1-4; TRBD1 aligns across 8 bases. The CDR3 has 15 residues. From germline, CDR1 is GTSNPN and CDR2 SVGIG (reference sequence). The trim removed 3 bases at V and 0 bases at J, leaving 3 bases unmatched. CDR3 sequence: CAWRPGGATNEKLFF. The CDR3 nucleotides are TGTGCCTGGAGACCAGGGGGCGCAACTAATGAAAAACTGTTTTTT.

A word on this clone: In the same sample, other DNA sequences code for this CDR3. V gene TRBV11-2 combines with J gene TRBJ2-1; weak D call: TRBD1 (5 bases). Germline assignment: CDR1 SGHAT and CDR2 FQNNGV. This CDR3 spans 14 amino acids. V was clipped by 1 base and J by 4 bases, with 8 bases between them. This CDR3 reads CASSLVWTYNEQFF. The CDR3 DNA reads as TGTGCCAGCAGCTTAGTCTGGACATACAATGAGCAGTTCTTC.

The rearrangement joins TRBV10-3 to TRBJ2-7; the D gene is possibly TRBD1 (6 bases). Germline loops: CDR1 ENHRY, CDR2 SYGVKD. The CDR3 runs to 13 residues. Trimming left V 4 bases short and J 0 bases short, with 7 bases between. The CDR3 sequence is CAISGTASYEQYF. The CDR3 DNA reads TGTGCCATCAGTGGGACAGCCTCCTACGAGCAGTACTTC.

V gene TRBV6-6 combines with J gene TRBJ2-7; D ambiguous. V was shortened by 5 bases and J by 0 bases, with 11 bases between the two germline ends. The CDR3 loop spans 14 amino acids. CDR1 and CDR2 from the germline V gene are MNHNY and SVGAGI (reference sequence). The CDR3 DNA is TGTGCCAGCAGTACTACGCTGAGCTCCTACGAGCAGTACTTC. Its protein is CASSTTLSSYEQYF.

This clone was seen only a few times. The genes are TRBV6-4 and TRBJ1-4; D is undetermined. The CDR3 consists of 12 residues. V dropped 11 bases and J dropped 5 bases, with 12 bases sitting between them. The germline V gene encodes CDR1 MRHNA and CDR2 SNTAGT. The CDR3 sequence is CAARGLNEKLFF. The CDR3 region has the DNA TGTGCCGCCAGAGGGTTGAATGAAAAACTGTTTTTT.

This clone was counted a single time. The chain combines TRBV7-2 with TRBJ1-5, with 10 nucleotides matching TRBD1. This CDR3 region has 14 residues. After removal of 5 bases from V and 9 bases from J, the junction contained 7 bases not matched to a gene. The germline V gene encodes CDR1 SGHTA and CDR2 FQGNSA. CDR3 coding DNA: TGTGCCAGCAGCCTGGGACAGGGGCCAGGGCCCCAGCATTTT. This translates into CASSLGQGPGPQHF.

V gene TRBV6-5 combines with J gene TRBJ1-4; D might be TRBD1 (6 bases). CDR3 size: 13 residues. CDR1 is MNHEY and CDR2 is SVGAGI in the germline V gene. V was trimmed by 5 bases and J by 10 bases, leaving 14 bases between them. The CDR3 nucleotides are TGTGCCAGCAGTCCCGACAGGATATCAAAACTGTTTTTT. Translating it yields CASSPDRISKLFF.

This clone was observed a handful of times. The V gene is TRBV9, the J gene TRBJ2-5, with D possibly being TRBD1 (5 bases). The CDR3 consists of 16 residues. CDR1 is SGDLS, CDR2 YYNGEE, per germline. V was shortened by 4 bases and J by 1 base, with 17 bases between the two germline ends. The CDR3 DNA follows: TGTGCCAGCAGCATGAAAGCGCAGGGCCCCCAAGAGACCCAGTACTTC. It translates to CASSMKAQGPQETQYF. The full variable domain, rest sourced from reference TRBV9 and TRBJ2-5, is DSGVTQTPKHLITATGQRVTLRCSPRSGDLSVYWYQQSLDQGLQFLIQYYNGEERAKGNILERFSAQQFPDLHSELNLSSLELGDSALYFCASSMKAQGPQETQYFGPGTRLLVL.

The V and J genes are TRBV6-5 and TRBJ2-1; 7 positions agree with TRBD2. This CDR3 region has 16 residues. Unmatched junction bases numbered 9, after V lost 1 base and J lost 6 bases. Germline V lookup: CDR1 MNHEY, CDR2 SVGAGI. The CDR3 reads CASSYWAGAGVNEQFF. The CDR3 nucleotides are TGTGCCAGCAGTTACTGGGCGGGAGCTGGGGTCAATGAGCAGTTCTTC.

V gene TRBV5-1 combines with J gene TRBJ2-1, with D perhaps matching TRBD1 (6 bases). V gave up 4 bases and J gave up 4 bases, with 15 bases separating them. This CDR3 has 15 amino acids. In germline, CDR1 is SGHRS, CDR2 YFSETQ. CDR3 DNA: TGCGCCAGCAGCACGGGACAAGGAAATTACAATGAGCAGTTCTTC. Its translation is CASSTGQGNYNEQFF.

The V call is TRBV19, the J call TRBJ1-2; D unclear. The CDR3 is 12 amino acids. CDR1 LNHDA and CDR2 SQIVND come from the germline V gene (reference sequence). The V end was cut by 8 bases, the J end by 5 bases, with 12 bases between. The CDR3 spells CASEAGKYGYTF. In DNA, the CDR3 is TGTGCCAGTGAGGCGGGGAAATATGGCTACACCTTC.

The V call is TRBV10-2, the J call TRBJ2-1; tentative D call: TRBD2 (6 bases). CDR3 size: 13 residues. The V and J ends lost 6 bases and 6 bases respectively, with 12 bases between them. Germline V gene lookup returns CDR1 WSHSY and CDR2 SAAADI. The CDR3 protein is CASRGLLFNEQFF. CDR3 DNA sequence: TGCGCCAGCAGGGGACTGCTCTTCAATGAGCAGTTCTTC.

This clone was seen a handful of times. The chain has TRBV7-2 and TRBJ2-3; D not resolved. The ends were cut back, 7 bases at V and 6 bases at J, with 14 bases in the middle. The germline gives CDR1 SGHTA, CDR2 FQGNSA. CDR3 length equals 13 residues. The CDR3 sequence: CASNSPMMDTQYF. In nucleotides, the CDR3 is TGTGCCAGCAACTCCCCGATGATGGATACGCAGTATTTT.

This chain links TRBV27 with TRBJ2-3; 7 bases map to TRBD2. J lost 2 bases, V lost 0 bases, and 11 bases had no gene match. The CDR3 is made up of 18 amino acids. Germline-derived CDR1 and CDR2 are MNHEY and SMNVEV (reference sequence). CDR3 DNA: TGTGCCAGCAGTTTATCCCCGACCCGACGGGGGGTCACAGATACGCAGTATTTT. This encodes CASSLSPTRRGVTDTQYF.

This chain joins TRBV10-3 and TRBJ2-3; unclear D gene. Trimming took 2 bases from V and 10 from J, leaving 10 bases between them. There are 12 residues in the CDR3. Germline CDR1 reads ENHRY; CDR2 reads SYGVKD. The CDR3 DNA is TGTGCCATCAGTGAGGAAGACCGGGCGCAGTATTTT. Amino acid sequence: CAISEEDRAQYF.

The V call is TRBV10-1, the J call TRBJ2-2, with 10 bases that match TRBD2. Looked up from germline, CDR1 is WNHNN and CDR2 is SYGVQD (reference sequence). Unmatched junction bases numbered 4, after V lost 3 bases and J lost 6 bases. The length of the CDR3 is 15 residues. The chain's CDR3 is CASSEGSGRAGELFF. The CDR3 region has the DNA TGCGCCAGCAGTGAAGGAAGCGGGAGGGCCGGGGAGCTGTTTTTT.

The V gene is TRBV4-2, the J gene TRBJ2-1; 11 bases align to TRBD2. J gave up 7 bases and V 1 base, and 9 bases lay outside the gene matches. The CDR3 runs to 17 residues. CDR1 and CDR2 (germline): LGHNA, YNFKEQ. In nucleotides, the CDR3 is TGTGCCAGCAGCCAAGGGATAGCGGGGGGGCCGGGGAATGAGCAGTTCTTC. The encoded protein is CASSQGIAGGPGNEQFF.

A few counts support this clone. V usage is TRBV6-5 and J usage is TRBJ1-1; D gene ambiguous. The V end was cut by 4 bases, the J end by 1 base, with 4 bases between. CDR1 MNHEY and CDR2 SVGAGI come from the germline V gene. CDR3 length: 12 amino acids. CDR3 loop: CASSSQNTEAFF. DNA of the CDR3: TGTGCCAGCAGTTCCCAGAACACTGAAGCTTTCTTT.

This chain connects TRBV19 to TRBJ1-2; perhaps TRBD1 as D (5 bases). Trimming removed 7 bases from V and 4 bases from J, with 13 bases in between. The CDR3 consists of 13 residues. CDR1 LNHDA and CDR2 SQIVND come from the germline V gene (reference sequence). The CDR3 reads CASTRTPIYGYTF. CDR3 DNA sequence: TGTGCCAGTACCAGGACACCGATCTATGGCTACACCTTC. Filled out from reference TRBV19 and TRBJ1-2, the complete variable domain reads DGGITQSPKYLFRKEGQNVTLSCEQNLNHDAMYWYRQDPGQGLRLIYYSQIVNDFQKGDIAEGYSVSREKKESFPLTVTSAQKNPTAFYLCASTRTPIYGYTFGSGTRLTVV.

CDR3 sequence (DNA): TGTGCCAGCAGCTTAAGTCCCGGGACAGCACTAGCGGGGGGCTACAATGAGCAGTTCTTC. Its translation: CASSLSPGTALAGGYNEQFF. The chain links TRBV5-5 to TRBJ2-1; 12 nucleotides align to TRBD2. Germline loops: CDR1 SGHKS, CDR2 YYEKEE (reference sequence). With V trimmed by 2 bases and J by 3 bases, 15 bases remained unmatched. The CDR3 is 20 residues long.

The J gene is TRBJ1-5, the V gene TRBV21-1. TRBV21-1 is a listed pseudogene. This CDR3 is built from 13 residues. CDR3 residues: CASGEGGGQPQHF. In DNA, the CDR3 is TGTGCCAGCGGGGAGGGGGGCGGTCAGCCCCAGCATTTT.

This clone appeared a single time. V is TRBV5-1 and J is TRBJ2-7; 8 nucleotides line up with TRBD1. The V and J ends lost 2 bases and 3 bases, in that order; junction bases with no gene match: 4. CDR3 length equals 14 residues. Looked up from germline, CDR1 is SGHRS and CDR2 is YFSETQ. The CDR3 DNA reads TGCGCCAGCAGCTTCGGACAGGGTTACTACGAGCAGTACTTC. Its protein is CASSFGQGYYEQYF.

J is TRBJ2-3 and V is TRBV7-8; D gene uncertain. V lost 1 base to trimming and J lost 2 bases, with 10 bases between them. The germline CDR1 and CDR2 sequences are SGHVS and FQNEAQ. This CDR3 is built from 15 residues. The CDR3 sequence is CASSLGVQVTDTQYF. CDR3 coding DNA: TGTGCCAGCAGCTTAGGAGTCCAGGTCACAGATACGCAGTATTTT. Looking up the rest from reference TRBV7-8 and TRBJ2-3 gives the full variable domain: GAGVSQSPRYKVAKRGQDVALRCDPISGHVSLFWYQQALGQGPEFLTYFQNEAQLDKSGLPSDRFFAERPEGSVSTLKIQRTQQEDSAVYLCASSLGVQVTDTQYFGPGTRLTVL.

CDR3 sequence: CASSLGVGLNYGYTF. The CDR3, as DNA: TGTGCCAGCAGCTTAGGGGTGGGGCTAAACTATGGCTACACCTTC. The chain uses TRBV7-2 and TRBJ1-2; possibly TRBD1 for D (5 bases). This CDR3 has 15 amino acids. The ends were cut back, 1 base at V and 2 bases at J, with 11 bases in the middle. The germline V gene has CDR1 SGHTA and CDR2 FQGNSA.

The V and J genes are TRBV29-1 and TRBJ2-7; 9 bases are a match to TRBD2. CDR1 is SQVTM, CDR2 ANQGSEA, per germline. Germline trimming cut 7 bases from V and 5 bases from J; bases unmatched to any gene: 9. This CDR3 spans 13 amino acids. CDR3 DNA sequence: TGCAGCGCCCATAGCGGGAGTCCCCACGAGCAGTACTTC. Protein product: CSAHSGSPHEQYF.

V is TRBV5-1 and J is TRBJ2-5, with 7 bases identical to TRBD1. Germline trimming cut 5 bases from V and 4 bases from J; bases unmatched to any gene: 5. From germline, CDR1 is SGHRS and CDR2 YFSETQ. This CDR3 is built from 13 residues. CDR3 residues: CASSRGQRETQYF. The CDR3, as DNA: TGCGCCAGCAGTCGGGGACAGAGAGAGACCCAGTACTTC. The complete variable domain, with remaining parts taken from reference TRBV5-1 and TRBJ2-5, reads KAGVTQTPRYLIKTRGQQVTLSCSPISGHRSVSWYQQTPGQGLQFLFEYFSETQRNKGNFPGRFSGRQFSNSRSEMNVSTLELGDSALYLCASSRGQRETQYFGPGTRLLVL.